This paragraph covers one T cell receptor beta chain sequence. These data belong to a study of technical replicates of blood from a few donors. This CDR3 has 14 amino acids. Between the trimmed V and J ends, which lost 1 base and 7 bases, there was a span of 10 bases. Germline V CDR1 and CDR2: MNHNS, SASEGT. The data were produced by immunoSEQ multiplex PCR, yet TCRdb's version contains in-frame clones alone and is incomplete. The repertoire holds some 94,000 clones, with 96% as singletons. This chain links TRBV6-1 with TRBJ2-2, with D perhaps TRBD1 (5 bases). This TCR was recovered from a human donor in good health. Sequencing was carried out using T cells isolated from PBMCs. DNA of the CDR3: TGTGCCAGCAGTGAAGGCAGGGATTTCGGGGAGCTGTTTTTT. Protein: CASSEGRDFGELFF.